This TCR beta chain was captured in a study of CD8+CD57+ T cells in acquired aplastic anemia. Losses at the gene ends were 5 bases for V and 2 bases for J; bases not matched to a gene: 6. Germline CDR1 is DFQATT and CDR2 is SNEGSKA (reference sequence). CDR3 length: 13 amino acids. The template for TCR beta VDJ and CDR3 sequence profiling was genomic DNA. TCRdb called the reads again in MiXCR, with one record for every CDR3 protein. The sample contains 150,000 to 160,000 distinct CDR3 sequences, approximately 52% of which appear only once. CD8+CD57+ cell expansion had been shown by flow cytometry in patients chosen for sequencing.

The rearrangement links TRBV20-1 to TRBJ2-7; 7 nucleotides match TRBD2. The TCR originated in a human donor with aplastic anemia. Sequences were obtained from sorted CD4+, CD8+, or CD8+CD57+ T cells (not recorded which) from PBMCs. The CDR3 DNA sequence: TGCAGTGCTCAGAGCGGGATCGCCTACGAGCAGTACTTC. Translation: CSAQSGIAYEQYF.